The 17 T cell receptor beta chains given below trace back to one sample, sequenced in a study of vaccination and CD4 T cells after COVID-19. These receptors' antigens are unknown. An Oncomine TCR Beta short-read assay was used to sequence the DNA from cultured CD4+ T cells. TCRdb re-called the PCR reads through MiXCR, storing one row per CDR3 protein. The table has around 4,000 distinct CDR3 sequences, more than 25% seen once. Treatment described: roughly 10-day PBMC culture with coronavirus spike peptide pools or control peptides (ViraFEST assay). Samples of CD4+ T cells were obtained from the unexposed donor before the COVID-19 pandemic (2011-2018). The material sequenced was CD4+ T cells from blood, cultured in vitro. These receptors were obtained from a human donor in good health.

The V call is TRBV18, the J call TRBJ2-2; D is possibly TRBD1 (6 bases). The germline V gene encodes CDR1 KGHSH and CDR2 LQKENI. The CDR3 is 16 amino acids. The V and J ends lost 5 bases and 2 bases respectively, with 15 bases between them. Here the CDR3 reads CASSLYGTLNTGELFF. Here the CDR3 DNA reads TGTGCCAGCTCATTATACGGGACACTAAACACCGGGGAGCTGTTTTTT.

The chain recombines TRBV30 with TRBJ1-5; tentative D call: TRBD1 (5 bases). V was trimmed by 5 bases and J by 4 bases, leaving 15 bases between them. Germline V gives CDR1 GTSNPN, CDR2 SVGIG (reference sequence). This CDR3 is built from 14 residues. In DNA, the CDR3 is TGTGCCTGGGCGTTCGGGGGGGGGAATCAGCCCCAGCATTTT. This translates into CAWAFGGGNQPQHF.

The gene calls are TRBV20-1 and TRBJ2-5; 9 nucleotides line up with TRBD1. The CDR3 runs to 15 residues. CDR1 is DFQATT, CDR2 SNEGSKA, per germline (reference sequence). The V gene end was trimmed by 3 bases and the J gene end by 7 bases; junction bases not matched to a gene: 12. The CDR3 region is CSARGGQGFYGTQYF. DNA for the CDR3: TGCAGTGCTAGGGGAGGACAGGGGTTTTATGGGACCCAGTACTTC.

V is TRBV29-1 and J is TRBJ2-2; D gene unclear. The V end lost 8 bases, the J end lost 6 bases, and 19 bases lay between the germline ends. The CDR3 runs to 14 residues. The germline CDR1 and CDR2 sequences are SQVTM and ANQGSEA. The chain's CDR3 is CSPHPPVSAGELFF. CDR3 nucleotides: TGCAGCCCCCACCCCCCGGTTTCCGCCGGGGAGCTGTTTTTT.

V and J are TRBV6-1 and TRBJ2-1, with unresolved D. V lost 5 bases and J lost 5, with 7 bases in between. CDR3 length equals 12 residues. Looked up from germline, CDR1 is MNHNS and CDR2 is SASEGT. For the CDR3, the DNA is TGTGCCAGCAGTCAACGGAACAATGAGCAGTTCTTC. Translation: CASSQRNNEQFF.

The chain combines TRBV29-1 with TRBJ1-6; 10 bases agree with TRBD1. The CDR3 spans 14 residues. V trimming: 4 bases; J trimming: 9 bases; junction bases outside the gene matches: 6. The germline V gene has CDR1 SQVTM and CDR2 ANQGSEA. The CDR3, as DNA: TGCAGCGTTGTCGTTGGGACAGGGGTTTCACCCCTCCACTTT. Protein: CSVVVGTGVSPLHF.

The chain is built from TRBV2 and TRBJ2-5; the D gene is possibly TRBD2 (7 bases). The CDR3 sequence is 13 residues long. The V gene's germline CDR1 is SNHLY and CDR2 FYNNEI. The ends were cut back, 8 bases at V and 3 bases at J, with 13 bases in the middle. CDR3 bases: TGTGCCAGCCGGGGAGGGGGGGAAGAGACCCAGTACTTC. Its protein is CASRGGGEETQYF.

Only a few counts were recorded for this clonotype. V and J are TRBV14 and TRBJ1-1, with 10 bases matching TRBD1. The CDR3 is made up of 17 amino acids. V lost 4 bases and J lost 1; bases outside the gene matches: 9. CDR1 SGHDN and CDR2 FVKESK come from the germline V gene. The CDR3: CASSPLGQGIGNTEAFF. The CDR3 nucleotides are TGTGCCAGCAGCCCGTTGGGACAGGGGATAGGGAACACTGAAGCTTTCTTT. Filled out from reference TRBV14 and TRBJ1-1, the complete variable domain reads EAGVTQFPSHSVIEKGQTVTLRCDPISGHDNLYWYRRVMGKEIKFLLHFVKESKQDESGMPNNRFLAERTGGTYSTLKVQPAELEDSGVYFCASSPLGQGIGNTEAFFGQGTRLTVV.

The CDR3 DNA reads as TGTGCCAGCTCACCACCAACGACTAGCCGCCCCGACGAGCAGTACTTC. Protein sequence: CASSPPTTSRPDEQYF. The chain uses TRBV18 and TRBJ2-7, with 7 bases that match TRBD2. With V trimmed by 0 bases and J by 5 bases, 10 bases remained unmatched. Germline loops: CDR1 KGHSH, CDR2 LQKENI. This CDR3 has 16 residues.

The chain combines TRBV6-7 with TRBJ2-1; a possible D gene is TRBD2 (6 bases). TRBV6-7 is an ORF, with its function uncertain. The CDR3 runs to 17 residues. V was cut by 0 bases and J by 2 bases, with 14 bases left in between. CDR3 amino acids: CASSYSGGTPPYNEQFF. The DNA of the CDR3 is TGTGCCAGCAGTTACTCCGGCGGGACCCCCCCCTACAATGAGCAGTTCTTC.

The chain uses TRBV6-4 and TRBJ2-2, with TRBD2 matching over 8 bases. Per the germline V gene, CDR1 is MRHNA and CDR2 is SNTAGT. Unmatched junction bases numbered 7, after V lost 6 bases and J lost 4 bases. The CDR3 sequence is 15 residues long. As DNA, the CDR3 is TGTGCCAGCAGCGAGCGGGAGTGGGGCACCGGGGAGCTGTTTTTT. Amino acids: CASSEREWGTGELFF.

This clonotype has a handful of counts. J is TRBJ1-5 and V is TRBV7-8; D possibly corresponds to TRBD1 (6 bases). The CDR3 is 15 amino acids. V was shortened by 1 base and J by 11 bases, with 18 bases between the two germline ends. CDR1 and CDR2 (germline): SGHVS, FQNEAQ. The CDR3 protein is CASSLVGGKGSTQHF. The CDR3, as DNA: TGTGCCAGCAGCTTAGTTGGGGGCAAAGGATCAACCCAGCATTTT.

The CDR3 reads CASSYREGRTSGATGELFF. The DNA of the CDR3 is TGTGCCAGCAGTTACCGGGAGGGGAGGACCTCAGGCGCGACCGGGGAGCTGTTTTTT. The rearrangement uses TRBV6-2 or TRBV6-3 and TRBJ2-2, with 8 bases that match TRBD2. This CDR3 has 19 amino acids. The V gene end was trimmed by 2 bases and the J gene end by 5 bases; junction bases not matched to a gene: 16. CDR1 and CDR2 from the germline V gene are MNHEY and SVGEGT.

The rearrangement joins TRBV2 to TRBJ2-2; TRBD1 matches at 8 bases. V dropped 7 bases and J dropped 3; count of bases not matched to a gene: 4. Per the germline V gene, CDR1 is SNHLY and CDR2 is FYNNEI. This CDR3 spans 14 amino acids. The CDR3 region is CASKDRDDTGELFF. Written as DNA, the CDR3 is TGTGCCAGCAAGGACAGGGACGACACCGGGGAGCTGTTTTTT.

This sequence joins TRBV19 and TRBJ2-7, with TRBD1 identical over 8 bases. The CDR3 runs 14 residues. The V segment lost 5 bases and the J segment 1 base; nucleotides outside the gene matches: 4. CDR1 and CDR2 (germline): LNHDA, SQIVND (reference sequence). CDR3 in amino acids: CASSRQGTSYEQYF. The CDR3 DNA is TGTGCCAGTAGTCGACAGGGGACTTCCTACGAGCAGTACTTC.

The chain combines TRBV6-5 with TRBJ1-1, with D possibly being TRBD1 (5 bases). Germline CDR1 MNHEY, CDR2 SVGAGI. The CDR3 covers 15 residues. V lost 0 bases to trimming and J lost 10 bases, with 18 bases between them. In DNA, the CDR3 is TGTGCCAGCAGTTACTCGCAGACAGCAGATTCTGGAGCTTTCTTT. As protein: CASSYSQTADSGAFF.

The chain has TRBV20-1 and TRBJ2-7; D is unresolved. Germline assignment: CDR1 DFQATT and CDR2 SNEGSKA (reference sequence). Deletions cut 3 bases from V and 0 bases from J, with 12 bases between. This CDR3 comprises 14 residues. The DNA for the CDR3 is TGCAGTGCTAGTGGCCGAATTGCCTCCTACGAGCAGTACTTC. Protein product: CSASGRIASYEQYF.